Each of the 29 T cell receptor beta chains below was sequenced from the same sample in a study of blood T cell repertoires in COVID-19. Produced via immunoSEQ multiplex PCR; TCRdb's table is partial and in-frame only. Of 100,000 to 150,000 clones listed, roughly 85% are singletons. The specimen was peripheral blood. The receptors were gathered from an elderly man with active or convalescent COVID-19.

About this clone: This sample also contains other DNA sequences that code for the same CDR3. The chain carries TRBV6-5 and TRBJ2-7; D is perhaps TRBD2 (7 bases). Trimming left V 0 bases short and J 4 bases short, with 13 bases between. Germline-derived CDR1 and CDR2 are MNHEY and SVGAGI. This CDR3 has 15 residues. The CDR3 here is CASSYSSGGRYEQYF. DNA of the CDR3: TGTGCCAGCAGTTACTCGTCCGGGGGGCGGTACGAGCAGTACTTC.

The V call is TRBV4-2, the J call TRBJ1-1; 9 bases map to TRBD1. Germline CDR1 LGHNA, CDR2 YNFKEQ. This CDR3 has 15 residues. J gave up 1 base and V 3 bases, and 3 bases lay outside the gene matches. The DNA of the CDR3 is TGTGCCAGCAGCCATGGGACAGGGCAGAACACTGAAGCTTTCTTT. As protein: CASSHGTGQNTEAFF.

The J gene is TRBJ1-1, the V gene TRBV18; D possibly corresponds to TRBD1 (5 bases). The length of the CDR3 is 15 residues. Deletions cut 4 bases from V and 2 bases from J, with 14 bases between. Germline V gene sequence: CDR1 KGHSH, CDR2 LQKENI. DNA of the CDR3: TGTGCCAGCTCACTGCAGGACATACCCAACACTGAAGCTTTCTTT. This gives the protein CASSLQDIPNTEAFF.

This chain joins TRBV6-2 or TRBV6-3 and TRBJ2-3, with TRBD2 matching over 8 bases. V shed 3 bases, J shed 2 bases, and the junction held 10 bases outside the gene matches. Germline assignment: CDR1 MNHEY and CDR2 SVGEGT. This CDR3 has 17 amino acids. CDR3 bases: TGTGCCAGCAGTTATCCTACTGCGGGACTAGTCACAGATACGCAGTATTTT. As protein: CASSYPTAGLVTDTQYF.

The CDR3 nucleotides are TGCGCCAGCAGCCCTGGACCGAGGGGCAATCAGCCCCAGCATTTT. This codes for CASSPGPRGNQPQHF. The V call is TRBV5-1, the J call TRBJ1-5, with D uncertain. The CDR3 consists of 15 residues. The V gene lost 4 bases and the J gene lost 2 bases, with 13 bases spanning the gap. The V gene's germline CDR1 is SGHRS and CDR2 YFSETQ.

The CDR3 DNA reads as TGTGCCAGCAGACCCCGGACTTCCTACGAGCAGTACTTC. It translates to CASRPRTSYEQYF. The J gene is TRBJ2-7, the V gene TRBV27; possible D gene TRBD2, 5 bases. The V gene's germline CDR1 is MNHEY and CDR2 SMNVEV (reference sequence). V was pared by 6 bases and J by 1 base, with 10 bases between. The CDR3 contains 13 residues.

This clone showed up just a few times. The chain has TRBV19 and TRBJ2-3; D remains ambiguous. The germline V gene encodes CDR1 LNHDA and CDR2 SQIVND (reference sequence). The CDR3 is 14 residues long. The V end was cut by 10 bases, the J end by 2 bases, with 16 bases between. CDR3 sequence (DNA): TGTGCCACCCACCCGACTCTCTCCACAGATACGCAGTATTTT. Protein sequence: CATHPTLSTDTQYF. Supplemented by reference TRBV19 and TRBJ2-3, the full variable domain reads DGGITQSPKYLFRKEGQNVTLSCEQNLNHDAMYWYRQDPGQGLRLIYYSQIVNDFQKGDIAEGYSVSREKKESFPLTVTSAQKNPTAFYLCATHPTLSTDTQYFGPGTRLTVL.

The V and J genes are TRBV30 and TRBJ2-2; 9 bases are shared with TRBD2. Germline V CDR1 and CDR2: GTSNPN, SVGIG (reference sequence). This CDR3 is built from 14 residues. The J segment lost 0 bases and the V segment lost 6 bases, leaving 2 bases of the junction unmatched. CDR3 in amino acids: CACRTSANTGELFF. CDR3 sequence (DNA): TGTGCCTGTAGGACTAGCGCGAACACCGGGGAGCTGTTTTTT.

For the CDR3, the DNA is TGCGCCAGCAGCTCCTCCGGGACAGGGAGCCCCTACGAGCAGTACTTC. Encoded protein: CASSSSGTGSPYEQYF. The chain carries TRBV5-1 and TRBJ2-7, with 9 bases matching TRBD1. Germline CDR1 is SGHRS and CDR2 is YFSETQ. The ends lost 3 bases at V and 2 bases at J; junction bases unmatched: 9. There are 16 residues in the CDR3.

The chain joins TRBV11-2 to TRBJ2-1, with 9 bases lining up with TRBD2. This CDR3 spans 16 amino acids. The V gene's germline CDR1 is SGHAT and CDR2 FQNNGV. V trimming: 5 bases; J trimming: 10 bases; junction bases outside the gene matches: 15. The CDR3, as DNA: TGTGCCAGCAGCCGTTTCGGCGGGAGGGCCCTCGGGGAGCAGTTCTTC. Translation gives CASSRFGGRALGEQFF.

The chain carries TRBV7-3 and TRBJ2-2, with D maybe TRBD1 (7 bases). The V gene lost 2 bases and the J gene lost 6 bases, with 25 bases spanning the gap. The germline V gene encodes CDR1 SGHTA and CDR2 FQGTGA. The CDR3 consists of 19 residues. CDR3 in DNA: TGTGCCAGCAGCTTAGGTGGAGGACAGGCCGGGGGATGGTCCGGGGAGCTGTTTTTT. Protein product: CASSLGGGQAGGWSGELFF.

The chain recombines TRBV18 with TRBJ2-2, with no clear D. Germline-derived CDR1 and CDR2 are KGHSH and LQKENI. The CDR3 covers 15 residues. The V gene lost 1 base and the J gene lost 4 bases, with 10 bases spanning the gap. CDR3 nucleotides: TGTGCCAGCTCACCACGCGACGACACCACCGGGGAGCTGTTTTTT. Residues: CASSPRDDTTGELFF.

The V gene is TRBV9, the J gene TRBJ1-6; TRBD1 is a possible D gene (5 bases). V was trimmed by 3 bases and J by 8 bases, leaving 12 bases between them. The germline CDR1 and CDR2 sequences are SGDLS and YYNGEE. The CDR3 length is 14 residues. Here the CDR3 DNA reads TGTGCCAGCAGCGACGGGGCGGGAGATTCACCCCTCCACTTT. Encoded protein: CASSDGAGDSPLHF. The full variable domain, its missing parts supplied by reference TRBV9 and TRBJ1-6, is DSGVTQTPKHLITATGQRVTLRCSPRSGDLSVYWYQQSLDQGLQFLIQYYNGEERAKGNILERFSAQQFPDLHSELNLSSLELGDSALYFCASSDGAGDSPLHFGNGTRLTVT.

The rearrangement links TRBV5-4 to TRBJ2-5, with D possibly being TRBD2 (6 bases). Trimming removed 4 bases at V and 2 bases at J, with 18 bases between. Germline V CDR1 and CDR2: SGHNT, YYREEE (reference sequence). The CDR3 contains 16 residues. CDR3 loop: CASSALINSGQETQYF. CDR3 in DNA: TGTGCCAGCAGCGCCCTTATTAATAGCGGACAAGAGACCCAGTACTTC.

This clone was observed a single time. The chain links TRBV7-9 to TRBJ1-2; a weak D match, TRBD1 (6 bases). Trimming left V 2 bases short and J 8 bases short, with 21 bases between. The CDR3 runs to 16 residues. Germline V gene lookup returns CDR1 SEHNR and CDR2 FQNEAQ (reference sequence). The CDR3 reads CASSLILATGKRGYTF. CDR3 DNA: TGTGCCAGCAGCTTAATCTTAGCGACAGGCAAACGGGGCTACACCTTC.

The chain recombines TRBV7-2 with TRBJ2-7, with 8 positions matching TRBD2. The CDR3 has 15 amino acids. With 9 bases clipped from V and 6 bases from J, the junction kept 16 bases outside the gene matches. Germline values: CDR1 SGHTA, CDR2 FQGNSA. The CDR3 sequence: CASTSGPLNSGEQYF. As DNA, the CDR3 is TGTGCCAGTACTAGCGGTCCTCTTAATAGTGGCGAGCAGTACTTC.

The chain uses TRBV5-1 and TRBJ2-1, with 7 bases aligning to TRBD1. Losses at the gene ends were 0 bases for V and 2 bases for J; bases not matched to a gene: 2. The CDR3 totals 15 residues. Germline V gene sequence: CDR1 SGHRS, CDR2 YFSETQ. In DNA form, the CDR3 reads TGCGCCAGCAGCTTGGAGGGACAGCCCTACAATGAGCAGTTCTTC. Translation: CASSLEGQPYNEQFF.

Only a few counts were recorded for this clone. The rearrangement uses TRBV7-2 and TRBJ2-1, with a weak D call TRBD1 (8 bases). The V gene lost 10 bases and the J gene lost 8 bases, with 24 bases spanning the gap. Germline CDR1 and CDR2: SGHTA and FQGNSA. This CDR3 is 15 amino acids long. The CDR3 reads CATSGGGSRWDEQFF. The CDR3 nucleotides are TGTGCCACCTCAGGGGGCGGGAGTAGGTGGGATGAGCAGTTCTTC.

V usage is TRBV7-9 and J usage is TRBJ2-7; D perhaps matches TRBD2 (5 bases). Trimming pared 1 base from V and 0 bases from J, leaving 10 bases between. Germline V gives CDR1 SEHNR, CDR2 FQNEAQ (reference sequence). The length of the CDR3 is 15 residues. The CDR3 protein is CASSLGGPSSYEQYF. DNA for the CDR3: TGTGCCAGCAGCTTAGGAGGGCCCAGCTCCTACGAGCAGTACTTC.

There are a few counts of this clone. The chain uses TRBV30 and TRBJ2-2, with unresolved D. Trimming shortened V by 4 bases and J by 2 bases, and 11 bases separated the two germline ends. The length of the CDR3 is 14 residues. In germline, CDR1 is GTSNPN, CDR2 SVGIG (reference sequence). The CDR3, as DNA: TGTGCCTGGAAGTTGGGCCCTAACACCGGGGAGCTGTTTTTT. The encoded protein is CAWKLGPNTGELFF.

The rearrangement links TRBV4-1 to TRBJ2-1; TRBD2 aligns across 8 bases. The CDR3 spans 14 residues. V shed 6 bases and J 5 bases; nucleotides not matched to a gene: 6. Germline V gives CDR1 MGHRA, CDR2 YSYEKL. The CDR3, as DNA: TGCGCCAGCAGGAGGAGCGGGGGTAACAATGAGCAGTTCTTC. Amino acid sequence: CASRRSGGNNEQFF.

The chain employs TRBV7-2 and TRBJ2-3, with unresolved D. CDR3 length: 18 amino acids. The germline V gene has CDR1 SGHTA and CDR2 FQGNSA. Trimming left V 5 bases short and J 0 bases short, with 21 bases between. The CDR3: CASSPEPFADQSTDTQYF. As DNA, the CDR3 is TGTGCCAGCAGCCCGGAGCCGTTCGCCGATCAAAGCACAGATACGCAGTATTTT.

Here the CDR3 DNA reads TGCAGCGCCGGGACAGGGGGCACGTACGAGCAGTACTTC. It encodes CSAGTGGTYEQYF. The rearrangement links TRBV29-1 to TRBJ2-7; TRBD1 agrees at 12 bases. With 7 bases clipped from V and 4 bases from J, the junction kept 5 bases outside the gene matches. The germline V gene encodes CDR1 SQVTM and CDR2 ANQGSEA. The CDR3 loop spans 13 amino acids.

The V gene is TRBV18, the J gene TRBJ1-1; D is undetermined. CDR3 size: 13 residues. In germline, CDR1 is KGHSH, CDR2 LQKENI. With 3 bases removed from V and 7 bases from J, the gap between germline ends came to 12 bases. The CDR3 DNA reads TGTGCCAGCTCACCCGCTAGCGTAGGTGAAGCTTTCTTT. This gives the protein CASSPASVGEAFF.

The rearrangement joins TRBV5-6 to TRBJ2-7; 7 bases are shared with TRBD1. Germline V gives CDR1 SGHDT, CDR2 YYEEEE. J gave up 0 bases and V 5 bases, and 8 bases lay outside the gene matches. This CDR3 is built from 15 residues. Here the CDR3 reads CASSYGTANSYEQYF. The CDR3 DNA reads TGTGCCAGCAGTTATGGGACAGCCAACTCCTACGAGCAGTACTTC.

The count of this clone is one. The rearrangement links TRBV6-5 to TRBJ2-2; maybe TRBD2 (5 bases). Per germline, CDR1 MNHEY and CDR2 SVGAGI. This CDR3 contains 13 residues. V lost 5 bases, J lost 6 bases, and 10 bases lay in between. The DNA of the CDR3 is TGTGCCAGCAGTCCCCCACTAGCCGGGGAGCTGTTTTTT. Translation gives CASSPPLAGELFF.

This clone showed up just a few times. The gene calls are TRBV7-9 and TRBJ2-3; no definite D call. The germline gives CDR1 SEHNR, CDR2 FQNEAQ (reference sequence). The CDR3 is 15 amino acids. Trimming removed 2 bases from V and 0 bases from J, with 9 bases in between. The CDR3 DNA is TGTGCCAGCAGCTTAACGGTTCCTAGCACAGATACGCAGTATTTT. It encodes CASSLTVPSTDTQYF. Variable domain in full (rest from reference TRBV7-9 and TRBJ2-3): DTGVSQNPRHKITKRGQNVTFRCDPISEHNRLYWYRQTLGQGPEFLTYFQNEAQLEKSRLLSDRFSAERPKGSFSTLEIQRTEQGDSAMYLCASSLTVPSTDTQYFGPGTRLTVL.

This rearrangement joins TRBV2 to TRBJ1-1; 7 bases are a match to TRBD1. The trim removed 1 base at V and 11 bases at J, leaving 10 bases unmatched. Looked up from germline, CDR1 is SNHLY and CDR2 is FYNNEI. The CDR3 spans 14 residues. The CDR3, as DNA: TGTGCCAGCAGTGAAGGACAGGGAAGTTCAGAGGCTTTCTTT. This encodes CASSEGQGSSEAFF.

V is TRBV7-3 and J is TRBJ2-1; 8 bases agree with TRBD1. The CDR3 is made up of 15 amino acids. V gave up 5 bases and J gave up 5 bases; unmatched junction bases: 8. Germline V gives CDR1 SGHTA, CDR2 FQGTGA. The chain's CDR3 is CASSPTGANHNEQFF. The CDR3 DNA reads TGTGCCAGCAGCCCGACAGGGGCAAACCACAATGAGCAGTTCTTC.